This is a list of T cell receptor beta chains from one sample in a study of cytomegalovirus exposure and HLA in healthy donors. Sequencing was performed with immunoSEQ multiplex PCR; in TCRdb, only in-frame clones are kept and a portion is missing. The sample shows more than 90,000 clones, 74% of them seen only once. Sequences were obtained from PBMCs. The receptors here all came from a woman aged 45-65 years in good health and CMV-seropositive. Both conserved end residues are trimmed from each CDR3.

V	length	J	CDR3
TRBV19	14	TRBJ1-3	ASRADRDSSGNTIY
TRBV7-2	13	TRBJ2-5	ASSLQAGYAETQY
TRBV5-1	13	TRBJ2-3	ASSVGDRSTDTQY
TRBV7-8	13	TRBJ2-2	ASSHRDRADGELF
TRBV6-5	11	TRBJ1-5	ASSYGRDQPQH
TRBV6-1	12	TRBJ2-7	ASRGQVGAYEQY
TRBV7-2	11	TRBJ1-2	ASSLGGARGYT
TRBV6-1	12	TRBJ2-7	ASSVQVFPYEQY
TRBV6-4	11	TRBJ1-2	ASSAGQGYGYT
TRBV28	12	TRBJ1-6	ASSPGTGTLPLH
TRBV7-9	14	TRBJ2-7	ASSPRTSGSSYEQY
TRBV19	12	TRBJ2-1	ASSSGLAGLEQF
TRBV10-2	13	TRBJ2-5	ASSPGQGDQETQY
TRBV28	10	TRBJ1-1	ASSGGDTEAF
TRBV28	12	TRBJ1-2	ASSLTGANYGYT
TRBV5-1	13	TRBJ1-3	ASSLGGDTGNTIY
TRBV27	13	TRBJ1-1	ASSRFTGSLTEAF
TRBV7-9	12	TRBJ1-2	ASSSSGLSYGYT
TRBV30	10	TRBJ1-2	AWSPANYGYT
TRBV9	13	TRBJ2-7	ASSVEVGGFDEQY
TRBV14	18	TRBJ1-4	ASSRDRGPSGEITNEKLF
TRBV5-1	12	TRBJ1-6	ASSQDSSNSPLH
TRBV18	13	TRBJ1-2	ASSPDRDFNYGYT
TRBV6-6	13	TRBJ2-5	ASSYRTRGWETQY
TRBV30	11	TRBJ1-1	AWTQGADTEAF
TRBV6-5	13	TRBJ1-1	ASTPQSGMNTEAF
TRBV27	13	TRBJ1-6	ASSLGQNVNSPLH
TRBV7-2	14	TRBJ2-5	ASSLTSGGAAKTQY
TRBV4-2	14	TRBJ2-7	ASSQVGGGGIHEQY
TRBV5-6	14	TRBJ2-7	ASSEMGLADPYEQY
TRBV7-2	14	TRBJ2-3	ASSSGLGEGSDTQY
TRBV12-5	13	TRBJ1-4	ASTNRDRSHEKLF
TRBV10-1	13	TRBJ2-2	ASSEGGGATGELF
TRBV4-1	13	TRBJ1-2	ASSQDPSDRAGYT
TRBV5-1	12	TRBJ1-2	ASSLRGGGYGYT
TRBV29-1	13	TRBJ2-3	SVEGLADLTDTQY
TRBV2	9	TRBJ2-7	ASTDNYEQY